This T cell receptor (beta chain) emerged from a study of T cell responses to AZD1222 COVID-19 vaccine. Trimming took off 6 bases at V and 5 bases at J, with 14 bases between the two ends. CDR3 length: 14 amino acids. The germline CDR1 and CDR2 sequences are MNHEY and SMNVEV (reference sequence). TCRdb's copy holds only in-frame clones and misses some; the assay was immunoSEQ multiplex PCR. The sample carries roughly 99,000 clones, roughly 90% recorded once. Study-level findings and limits: Vaccination with two AZD1222 doses was followed by a rise in Spike-specific TCR breadth and depth. Females outnumbered males among donors, who were mostly white British; clonal diversity was possibly underestimated.

About this clone: Its antigen is not identified.

The sample was peripheral blood, taken on day 0 of AZD1222 vaccination. The source is an adult in good health. V usage is TRBV27 and J usage is TRBJ2-1; the D gene is possibly TRBD1 (6 bases). CDR3 sequence reads: CASRRGRGHNEQFF. CDR3 bases: TGTGCCAGCAGAAGGGGGAGAGGACACAATGAGCAGTTCTTC.